What follows are 16 T cell receptor beta chains derived from one specimen sequenced in a study of vaccination effects on CD4 cells after COVID-19. These receptors have no identified antigens. The method was immunoSEQ multiplex PCR; TCRdb's version includes in-frame clones alone and lacks a portion of them. The sample has about 24,000 clones; roughly 80% are singletons. Before sequencing, viral peptide pools were used by the ViraFEST assay to expand antigen-specific CD4+ T cells. Subsequent to 10 days of culture, CD4+ T cells were isolated. None of these healthy vaccinees had been infected with SARS-CoV-2 before vaccination. Source: CD4+ T cells from PBMCs cultured with HCoV-NL63 spike peptides, taken before COVID-19 vaccination. All receptors come from a human donor who received a COVID-19 vaccine.

V usage is TRBV19 and J usage is TRBJ2-1; TRBD1 agrees at 7 bases. The V segment lost 0 bases and the J segment 8 bases; nucleotides outside the gene matches: 10. The CDR3 is 16 residues long. Germline V gene lookup returns CDR1 LNHDA and CDR2 SQIVND (reference sequence). The CDR3 region has the DNA TGTGCCAGTAGTATAGAAGGGGGCCGTGGAAAACATGAGCAGTTCTTC. As protein: CASSIEGGRGKHEQFF.

The chain carries TRBV5-6 and TRBJ1-2, with D uncertain. The CDR3 extends over 12 amino acids. Looked up from germline, CDR1 is SGHDT and CDR2 is YYEEEE. The V end was cut by 0 bases, the J end by 7 bases, with 7 bases between. The chain's CDR3 is CASSLEGSGYTF. In DNA form, the CDR3 reads TGTGCCAGCAGCTTGGAAGGGTCTGGCTACACCTTC.

This clone was seen only a few times. The CDR3 region is CAISDGTGRIGYTF. The CDR3, as DNA: TGTGCCATCAGTGACGGGACAGGGAGAATTGGCTACACCTTC. The rearrangement joins TRBV10-3 to TRBJ1-2; 9 positions agree with TRBD1. The CDR3 is 14 amino acids. Germline lookup yields CDR1 ENHRY and CDR2 SYGVKD. J gave up 7 bases and V 3 bases, and 6 bases lay outside the gene matches.

The chain employs TRBV2 and TRBJ2-7, with a weak D call TRBD2 (6 bases). CDR1 is SNHLY, CDR2 FYNNEI, per germline. This CDR3 is built from 16 residues. V was clipped by 3 bases and J by 0 bases, with 15 bases between them. The CDR3 DNA reads TGTGCCAGCAGTGATAGTCGGGACTTCCTCTCCTACGAGCAGTACTTC. This gives the protein CASSDSRDFLSYEQYF.

The V gene is TRBV10-3, the J gene TRBJ1-3; 12 nucleotides align to TRBD1. Germline V gene data show CDR1 as ENHRY and CDR2 as SYGVKD. Germline trimming cut 6 bases from V and 4 bases from J; bases unmatched to any gene: 16. There are 19 residues in the CDR3. The CDR3 sequence is CAIRDSFWGQGAEGNTIYF. DNA for the CDR3: TGTGCCATCAGAGACAGTTTTTGGGGACAGGGGGCGGAAGGAAACACCATATATTTT.

This clone occurred a few times. This chain uses TRBV30 with TRBJ2-5; no clear D. CDR3 length: 12 residues. Per the germline V gene, CDR1 is GTSNPN and CDR2 is SVGIG (reference sequence). Trimming shortened V by 5 bases and J by 6 bases, and 13 bases separated the two germline ends. The DNA for the CDR3 is TGTGCCTGGGGGTTCGGGCAAAAGACCCAGTACTTC. It specifies CAWGFGQKTQYF.

The chain is built from TRBV6-1 and TRBJ2-3; 8 nucleotides align to TRBD2. This CDR3 is 16 amino acids long. V lost 3 bases and J lost 6; bases outside the gene matches: 11. The germline V gene has CDR1 MNHNS and CDR2 SASEGT. Here the CDR3 reads CASSERRSGSPDTQYF. The CDR3 DNA is TGTGCCAGCAGTGAGCGTCGCAGCGGGAGTCCGGATACGCAGTATTTT.

The gene calls are TRBV7-6 and TRBJ1-1; weak D call: TRBD1 (6 bases). V was pared by 0 bases and J by 5 bases, with 16 bases between. Germline assignment: CDR1 SGHVS and CDR2 FNYEAQ. This CDR3 comprises 16 residues. CDR3 loop: CASSLASTGYGTEAFF. The CDR3 bases are TGTGCCAGCAGCTTAGCGAGTACAGGGTATGGAACTGAAGCTTTCTTT.

The V call is TRBV30, the J call TRBJ1-2; D not resolved. The germline V gene encodes CDR1 GTSNPN and CDR2 SVGIG (reference sequence). V dropped 0 bases and J dropped 1 base, with 6 bases sitting between them. The CDR3 runs to 13 residues. Here the CDR3 DNA reads TGTGCCTGGAGTGTCAGCCATAACTATGGCTACACCTTC. This sequence encodes CAWSVSHNYGYTF.

This clone came up once. The V gene is TRBV11-2, the J gene TRBJ2-1; D is unresolved. V was cut by 2 bases and J by 6 bases, with 5 bases left in between. The CDR3 runs 12 residues. Germline values: CDR1 SGHAT, CDR2 FQNNGV. The CDR3 bases are TGTGCCAGCAGCTTACTCGGCAATGAGCAGTTCTTC. Translating gives CASSLLGNEQFF.

The gene calls are TRBV7-9 and TRBJ2-1, with D perhaps TRBD2 (6 bases). Germline CDR1 reads SEHNR; CDR2 reads FQNEAQ (reference sequence). This CDR3 spans 14 amino acids. Trimming left V 8 bases short and J 3 bases short, with 14 bases between. Here the CDR3 reads CASRGTWIYNEQFF. The CDR3 bases are TGTGCCAGCCGCGGGACTTGGATCTACAATGAGCAGTTCTTC.

The rearrangement links TRBV6-5 to TRBJ1-2, with 8 bases identical to TRBD1. CDR1 is MNHEY and CDR2 is SVGAGI in the germline V gene. Trimming took 2 bases from V and 5 from J; bases not matched to a gene: 4. The CDR3 is 14 residues long. The CDR3 bases are TGTGCCAGCAGTTACGCGGGACAGGATTATGGCTACACCTTC. This encodes CASSYAGQDYGYTF.

This clone was found a few times. The CDR3 nucleotides read TGTGCCAGCAGTGTCGAGGGTCCGGCAGATACGCAGTATTTT. Translated, it gives CASSVEGPADTQYF. The chain carries TRBV25-1 and TRBJ2-3, with D possibly being TRBD2 (5 bases). The CDR3 spans 14 residues. The germline V gene has CDR1 MGHDK and CDR2 SYGVNS. The V end lost 4 bases, the J end lost 4 bases, and 12 bases lay between the germline ends.

V gene TRBV6-6 combines with J gene TRBJ1-2; possibly TRBD1 for D (5 bases). V was pared by 5 bases and J by 4 bases, with 14 bases between. The CDR3 spans 14 residues. Germline values: CDR1 MNHNY, CDR2 SVGAGI (reference sequence). DNA for the CDR3: TGTGCCAGCAGTAAAGCCGGGGCCTCCTATGGCTACACCTTC. It is translated as CASSKAGASYGYTF.

J is TRBJ1-2 and V is TRBV3-1 (or the pseudogene TRBV3-2), with TRBD1 identical over 7 bases. This CDR3 has 14 residues. Germline V lookup: CDR1 LGHDT, CDR2 YNNKEL (reference sequence). Trimming removed 4 bases from V and 8 bases from J; junction bases left unmatched: 10. The DNA of the CDR3 is TGTGCCAGCAGCCCCAGGGACAGTGGGTTAGGCTACACCTTC. Residues: CASSPRDSGLGYTF.

The chain carries TRBV19 and TRBJ2-7, with TRBD2 as a possible D gene (5 bases). The CDR3 length is 13 residues. V was cut by 10 bases and J by 0 bases, with 13 bases left in between. Germline V CDR1 and CDR2: LNHDA, SQIVND (reference sequence). The CDR3 here is CATRRQVSYEQYF. The CDR3 region has the DNA TGTGCCACCAGGAGGCAGGTCTCCTACGAGCAGTACTTC. Full variable domain (remainder filled in from reference TRBV19 and TRBJ2-7): DGGITQSPKYLFRKEGQNVTLSCEQNLNHDAMYWYRQDPGQGLRLIYYSQIVNDFQKGDIAEGYSVSREKKESFPLTVTSAQKNPTAFYLCATRRQVSYEQYFGPGTRLTVT.